The T cell receptor (beta chain) under discussion was sequenced for a study of T-cell memory formation after mild COVID-19. TCR alpha and TCR beta cDNA libraries with sample barcodes and UMIs came from 5'RACE using constant-segment primers. MiXCR, run by TCRdb on the 5' RACE reads, gives a single entry per CDR3 protein. The sample yields approximately 180,000 distinct CDR3 sequences, roughly 16% seen once. With V trimmed by 0 bases and J by 5 bases, 9 bases remained unmatched. Germline V CDR1 and CDR2: SEHNR, FQNEAQ (reference sequence). This CDR3 contains 17 residues. J is TRBJ2-5 and V is TRBV7-9, with 10 bases fitting TRBD2. This TCR came from an adult woman who had mild COVID-19 (a few samples of this study predate the infection). Cell type and time point are not known. The specimen sequenced was PBMCs or a T cell subset sorted from them (not recorded which). CDR3 protein: CASSLARTSGIVETQYF. In DNA, the CDR3 is TGTGCCAGCAGCTTAGCGCGCACTAGCGGGATTGTTGAGACCCAGTACTTC. Complete variable domain (other parts from reference TRBV7-9 and TRBJ2-5): DTGVSQNPRHKITKRGQNVTFRCDPISEHNRLYWYRQTLGQGPEFLTYFQNEAQLEKSRLLSDRFSAERPKGSFSTLEIQRTEQGDSAMYLCASSLARTSGIVETQYFGPGTRLLVL.